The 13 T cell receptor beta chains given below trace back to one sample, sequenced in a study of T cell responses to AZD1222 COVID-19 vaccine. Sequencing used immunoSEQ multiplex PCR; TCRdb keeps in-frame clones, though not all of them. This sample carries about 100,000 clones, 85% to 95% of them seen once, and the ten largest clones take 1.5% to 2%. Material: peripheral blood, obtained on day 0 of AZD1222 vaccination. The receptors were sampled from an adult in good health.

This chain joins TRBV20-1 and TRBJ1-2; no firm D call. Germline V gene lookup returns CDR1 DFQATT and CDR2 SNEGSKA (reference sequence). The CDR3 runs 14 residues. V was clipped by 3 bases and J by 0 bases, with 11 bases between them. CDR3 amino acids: CSASMPPANYGYTF. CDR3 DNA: TGCAGTGCTAGTATGCCTCCCGCTAACTATGGCTACACCTTC.

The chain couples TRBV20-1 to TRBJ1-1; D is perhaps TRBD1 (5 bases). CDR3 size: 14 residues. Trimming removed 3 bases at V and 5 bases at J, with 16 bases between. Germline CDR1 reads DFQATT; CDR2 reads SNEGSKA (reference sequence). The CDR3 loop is CSASGGQGLTEAFF. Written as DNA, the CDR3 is TGCAGTGCTAGTGGTGGGCAGGGATTGACTGAAGCTTTCTTT.

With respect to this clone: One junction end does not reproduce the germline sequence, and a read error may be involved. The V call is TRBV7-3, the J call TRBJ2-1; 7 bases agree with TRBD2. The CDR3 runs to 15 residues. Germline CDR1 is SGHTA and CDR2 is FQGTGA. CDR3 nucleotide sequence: TGTGCCAGCAGCGTAACCCCTGGGGGGGTCACGGATCAGTTCTTC. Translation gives CASSVTPGGVTDQFF. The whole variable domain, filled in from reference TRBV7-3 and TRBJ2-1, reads GAGVSQTPSNKVTEKGKYVELRCDPISGHTALYWYRQSLGQGPEFLIYFQGTGAADDSGLPNDRFFAVRPEGSVSTLKIQRTERGDSAVYLCASSVTPGGVTDQFFGPGTRLTVL.

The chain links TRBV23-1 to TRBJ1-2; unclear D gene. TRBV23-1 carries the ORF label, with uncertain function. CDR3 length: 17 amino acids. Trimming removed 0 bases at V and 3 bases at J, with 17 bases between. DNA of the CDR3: TGCGCCAGCAGTCAATCGAGCACCCCACGGAGGTACTATGGCTACACCTTC. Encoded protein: CASSQSSTPRRYYGYTF.

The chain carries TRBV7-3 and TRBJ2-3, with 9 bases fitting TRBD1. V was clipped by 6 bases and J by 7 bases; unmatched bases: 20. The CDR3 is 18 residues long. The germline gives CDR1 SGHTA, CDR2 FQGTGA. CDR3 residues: CASSPGQGLVHGANTQYF. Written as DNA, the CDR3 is TGTGCCAGCAGTCCCGGACAGGGGTTAGTTCATGGGGCAAATACGCAGTATTTT.

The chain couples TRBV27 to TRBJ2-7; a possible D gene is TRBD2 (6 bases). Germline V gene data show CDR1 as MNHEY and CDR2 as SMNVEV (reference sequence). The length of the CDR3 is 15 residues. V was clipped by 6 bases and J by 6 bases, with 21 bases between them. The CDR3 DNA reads TGTGCCAGCAGCTTACGGGGACTCCCCGTCGGCGAGCAGTACTTC. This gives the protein CASSLRGLPVGEQYF.

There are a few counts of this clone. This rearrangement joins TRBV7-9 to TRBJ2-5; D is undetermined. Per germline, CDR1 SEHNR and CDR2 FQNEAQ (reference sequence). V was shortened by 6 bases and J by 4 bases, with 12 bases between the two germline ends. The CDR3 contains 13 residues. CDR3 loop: CASRQDTRETQYF. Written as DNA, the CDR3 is TGTGCCAGCAGACAAGACACCCGAGAGACCCAGTACTTC.

The CDR3 loop is CASSIRGEAFF. DNA of the CDR3: TGTGCCAGTAGTATACGTGGGGAAGCTTTCTTT. This chain connects TRBV19 to TRBJ1-1; D gene uncertain. The CDR3 contains 11 residues. The V end was cut by 2 bases, the J end by 8 bases, with 6 bases between. CDR1 and CDR2 from the germline V gene are LNHDA and SQIVND (reference sequence).

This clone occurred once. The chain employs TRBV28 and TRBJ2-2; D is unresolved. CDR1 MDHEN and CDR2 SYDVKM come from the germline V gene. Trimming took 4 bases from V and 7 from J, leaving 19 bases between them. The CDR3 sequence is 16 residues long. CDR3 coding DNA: TGTGCCAGCAGTTCATACCGGATTGGTTCTGGCGGGGAGCTGTTTTTT. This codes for CASSSYRIGSGGELFF.

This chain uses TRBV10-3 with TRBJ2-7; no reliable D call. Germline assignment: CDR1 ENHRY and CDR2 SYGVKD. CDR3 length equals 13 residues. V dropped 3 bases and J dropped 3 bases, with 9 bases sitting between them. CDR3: CAISDGRNYEQYF. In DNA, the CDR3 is TGTGCCATCAGTGATGGCAGAAACTACGAGCAGTACTTC.

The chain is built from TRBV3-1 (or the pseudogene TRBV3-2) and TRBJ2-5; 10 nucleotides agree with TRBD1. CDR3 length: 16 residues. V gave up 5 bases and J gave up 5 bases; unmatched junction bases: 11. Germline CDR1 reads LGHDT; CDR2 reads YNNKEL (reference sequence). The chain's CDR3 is CASSKGTGEVFETQYF. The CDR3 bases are TGTGCCAGCAGCAAAGGGACAGGGGAAGTTTTCGAGACCCAGTACTTC.

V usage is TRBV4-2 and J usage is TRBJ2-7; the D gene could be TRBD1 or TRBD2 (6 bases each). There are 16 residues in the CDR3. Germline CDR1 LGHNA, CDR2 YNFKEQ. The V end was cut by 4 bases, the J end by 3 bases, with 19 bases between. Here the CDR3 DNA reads TGTGCCAGCAGCCCCCTTATATCGGGGGCCCGCTACGAGCAGTACTTC. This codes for CASSPLISGARYEQYF.

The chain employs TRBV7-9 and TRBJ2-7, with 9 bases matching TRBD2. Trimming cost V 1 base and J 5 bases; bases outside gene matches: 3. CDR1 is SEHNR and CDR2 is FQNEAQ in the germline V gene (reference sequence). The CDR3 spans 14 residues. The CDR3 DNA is TGTGCCAGCAGCTTAGTACTAGCGGGTGACGAGCAGTACTTC. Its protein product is CASSLVLAGDEQYF.